A single sample is the source of the 31 T cell receptor beta chains below, sequenced in a study of T cell changes during pregnancy in multiple sclerosis. Sequenced by immunoSEQ multiplex PCR; TCRdb stores in-frame clones only, minus some. The table includes tens of thousands of clones, 85% to 90% detected once. The sample in question was CD8+ T cells from peripheral blood mononuclear cells, obtained after pregnancy. These receptor sequences come from a female donor with multiple sclerosis, enrolled in a pregnancy study.

V gene TRBV9 combines with J gene TRBJ2-2; TRBD1 aligns across 9 bases. V lost 3 bases to trimming and J lost 6 bases; unmatched junction nucleotides: 0. This CDR3 is built from 13 residues. Looked up from germline, CDR1 is SGDLS and CDR2 is YYNGEE. The CDR3 DNA sequence: TGTGCCAGCAGCGGGACAGGGGCCGGGGAGCTGTTTTTT. Translated, it gives CASSGTGAGELFF.

This sequence joins TRBV27 and TRBJ2-5; D is uncertain. The CDR3 runs 12 residues. V was pared by 5 bases and J by 6 bases, with 10 bases between. The germline V gene has CDR1 MNHEY and CDR2 SMNVEV (reference sequence). The CDR3: CASSGPSQTQYF. DNA of the CDR3: TGTGCCAGCAGTGGCCCATCGCAGACCCAGTACTTC.

The J gene is TRBJ2-5, the V gene TRBV2; 8 bases fit TRBD1. The germline CDR1 and CDR2 sequences are SNHLY and FYNNEI. This CDR3 is 13 amino acids long. V lost 6 bases to trimming and J lost 1 base; unmatched junction nucleotides: 1. CDR3 protein: CASRDRVQETQYF. DNA for the CDR3: TGTGCCAGCAGGGACAGGGTCCAAGAGACCCAGTACTTC.

The genes are TRBV9 and TRBJ2-7; 7 bases map to TRBD1. Looked up from germline, CDR1 is SGDLS and CDR2 is YYNGEE. The CDR3 contains 15 residues. V gave up 0 bases and J gave up 0 bases; unmatched junction bases: 3. CDR3 bases: TGTGCCAGCAGCGTAGGGGGACAGACCTCCTACGAGCAGTACTTC. Protein sequence: CASSVGGQTSYEQYF.

This clone was detected only once. The rearrangement joins TRBV5-4 to TRBJ1-2; D is ambiguous. The CDR3 consists of 12 residues. Germline loops: CDR1 SGHNT, CDR2 YYREEE (reference sequence). V was cut by 4 bases and J by 1 base, with 5 bases left in between. CDR3 region: CASSGLNYGYTF. CDR3 DNA: TGTGCCAGCAGCGGGCTTAACTATGGCTACACCTTC.

The chain is built from TRBV6-5 and TRBJ2-1; 12 bases align to TRBD2. The CDR3 loop spans 15 amino acids. The germline gives CDR1 MNHEY, CDR2 SVGAGI. V lost 4 bases to trimming and J lost 7 bases; unmatched junction nucleotides: 5. CDR3 in amino acids: CASSSSGGALNEQFF. The CDR3 DNA is TGTGCCAGCAGTTCTAGCGGGGGGGCTTTAAATGAGCAGTTCTTC.

The V gene is TRBV9, the J gene TRBJ2-7; D is unclear. Trimming stripped 0 bases from V and 4 bases from J, with 8 bases between. The CDR3 totals 13 residues. Looked up from germline, CDR1 is SGDLS and CDR2 is YYNGEE. The CDR3 DNA reads TGTGCCAGCAGCGTAGTGGCCGGGTACGAGCAGTACTTC. This codes for CASSVVAGYEQYF.

The chain recombines TRBV9 with TRBJ2-1; 7 positions agree with TRBD1. Germline loops: CDR1 SGDLS, CDR2 YYNGEE. V was clipped by 3 bases and J by 0 bases; unmatched bases: 6. The CDR3 consists of 16 residues. The CDR3 loop reads CASSARQGSSYNEQFF. Here the CDR3 DNA reads TGTGCCAGCAGCGCAAGACAGGGAAGCTCCTACAATGAGCAGTTCTTC.

The chain joins TRBV5-8 to TRBJ2-1; the D gene is possibly TRBD2 (6 bases). Germline-derived CDR1 and CDR2 are SGHTS and YDEGEE. This CDR3 has 14 amino acids. The ends were cut back, 3 bases at V and 6 bases at J, with 13 bases in the middle. The CDR3 sequence is CASSWWRGANEQFF. Written as DNA, the CDR3 is TGTGCCAGCAGCTGGTGGAGGGGCGCCAATGAGCAGTTCTTC.

The rearrangement links TRBV9 to TRBJ1-2; 7 bases are a match to TRBD1. This CDR3 contains 13 residues. Germline trimming cut 2 bases from V and 6 bases from J; bases unmatched to any gene: 4. Germline V gives CDR1 SGDLS, CDR2 YYNGEE. CDR3 protein: CASSVAGGDGYTF. The DNA for the CDR3 is TGTGCCAGCAGCGTCGCAGGGGGAGATGGCTACACCTTC.

In this sample, this clone turned up once. The chain recombines TRBV15 with TRBJ1-1, with TRBD1 as a possible D gene (5 bases). Germline values: CDR1 LNHNV, CDR2 YYDKDF (reference sequence). The CDR3 is 15 amino acids. The V end lost 0 bases, the J end lost 1 base, and 9 bases lay between the germline ends. CDR3 loop: CATSRDRGRNTEAFF. The CDR3, as DNA: TGTGCCACCAGCAGAGACCGGGGGAGGAACACTGAAGCTTTCTTT.

The chain joins TRBV7-3 to TRBJ2-1, with TRBD2 matching 9 bases. After removal of 2 bases from V and 1 base from J, the junction contained 6 bases not matched to a gene. Germline CDR1 and CDR2: SGHTA and FQGTGA. This CDR3 has 17 amino acids. CDR3 sequence: CASSLAGGPPSYNEQFF. CDR3 coding DNA: TGTGCCAGCAGCTTAGCGGGGGGGCCGCCATCCTACAATGAGCAGTTCTTC.

The chain couples TRBV6-4 to TRBJ2-5, with TRBD2 identical over 9 bases. V shed 3 bases and J 4 bases; nucleotides not matched to a gene: 9. The germline gives CDR1 MRHNA, CDR2 SNTAGT. This CDR3 region has 16 residues. The CDR3 loop is CASSESWRGGPETQYF. As DNA, the CDR3 is TGTGCCAGCAGTGAATCATGGCGGGGGGGCCCAGAGACCCAGTACTTC.

This chain links TRBV5-6 with TRBJ2-7; tentative D call: TRBD2 (6 bases). The CDR3 runs to 13 residues. V lost 3 bases and J 7 bases, leaving 14 bases between the germline ends. Germline values: CDR1 SGHDT, CDR2 YYEEEE. The CDR3 loop reads CASSYQGGGEQYF. The DNA for the CDR3 is TGTGCCAGCAGCTATCAGGGAGGAGGGGAGCAGTACTTC.

The genes are TRBV4-3 and TRBJ2-1, with 9 positions matching TRBD2. Germline lookup yields CDR1 LGHNA and CDR2 YSLEER. The CDR3 has 16 amino acids. V shed 0 bases and J 0 bases; nucleotides not matched to a gene: 0. Written as DNA, the CDR3 is TGCGCCAGCAGCCAAGAGCGGGGGGGCTCCTACAATGAGCAGTTCTTC. Residues: CASSQERGGSYNEQFF.

This chain links TRBV9 with TRBJ2-3, with TRBD2 matching over 9 bases. This CDR3 region has 18 residues. Germline V gene sequence: CDR1 SGDLS, CDR2 YYNGEE. V was clipped by 4 bases and J by 2 bases; unmatched bases: 14. The CDR3 DNA reads TGTGCCAGCAGCCCTAGGGACGTGGCGGGGGGGCTCACAGATACGCAGTATTTT. This encodes CASSPRDVAGGLTDTQYF.

The V and J genes are TRBV9 and TRBJ2-3, with TRBD1 matching 8 bases. Germline CDR1 reads SGDLS; CDR2 reads YYNGEE. This CDR3 comprises 18 residues. V shed 0 bases, J shed 2 bases, and the junction held 11 bases outside the gene matches. The CDR3 here is CASSVARGQFQPTDTQYF. CDR3 DNA: TGTGCCAGCAGCGTAGCCAGGGGGCAGTTCCAACCCACAGATACGCAGTATTTT.

This clone has more than one count but fewer than ten. The chain uses TRBV5-6 and TRBJ2-7, with a possible D match to TRBD1 (5 bases). The V end was cut by 3 bases, the J end by 3 bases, with 16 bases between. The CDR3 has 15 residues. Germline V gene sequence: CDR1 SGHDT, CDR2 YYEEEE. The chain's CDR3 is CASSSGRTLVYEQYF. CDR3 nucleotide sequence: TGTGCCAGCAGCTCAGGACGGACACTTGTCTACGAGCAGTACTTC.

This chain links TRBV5-1 with TRBJ2-3; 7 bases are shared with TRBD2. V was clipped by 0 bases and J by 1 base; unmatched bases: 2. The CDR3 contains 15 residues. The germline V gene encodes CDR1 SGHRS and CDR2 YFSETQ. CDR3 nucleotides: TGCGCCAGCAGCTTGGGGGAGGGTGGCACAGATACGCAGTATTTT. Its translation is CASSLGEGGTDTQYF.

The chain links TRBV5-6 to TRBJ2-7; TRBD2 might be the D (5 bases). V was clipped by 2 bases and J by 0 bases, with 15 bases between them. CDR3 length: 16 amino acids. Germline CDR1 SGHDT, CDR2 YYEEEE. Written as DNA, the CDR3 is TGTGCCAGCAGCTTTAGAGGCGGGTCAGCCTCCTACGAGCAGTACTTC. Residues: CASSFRGGSASYEQYF.

The chain joins TRBV5-6 to TRBJ1-1; 9 bases are a match to TRBD1. The trim removed 4 bases at V and 2 bases at J, leaving 6 bases unmatched. Germline CDR1 is SGHDT and CDR2 is YYEEEE. The CDR3 runs 15 residues. CDR3 nucleotides: TGTGCCAGCAGCCCCCAACAGGGGGCCAACACTGAAGCTTTCTTT. The encoded protein is CASSPQQGANTEAFF.

V usage is TRBV7-2 and J usage is TRBJ2-5; no clear D gene. The CDR3 runs to 12 residues. Trimming pared 5 bases from V and 5 bases from J, leaving 9 bases between. CDR1 is SGHTA, CDR2 FQGNSA, per germline. CDR3 DNA: TGTGCCAGCAGCCCTAACGAGGAGACCCAGTACTTC. Translated, it gives CASSPNEETQYF.

The chain couples TRBV13 to TRBJ2-7; 9 bases are a match to TRBD2. With V trimmed by 5 bases and J by 6 bases, 8 bases remained unmatched. Per germline, CDR1 PRHDT and CDR2 FYEKMQ (reference sequence). The CDR3 extends over 14 amino acids. CDR3 loop: CASSLTAGGREQYF. In DNA form, the CDR3 reads TGTGCCAGCAGCCTCACTGCGGGGGGGCGCGAGCAGTACTTC.

This clone was seen more than once but under ten times. The V gene is TRBV15, the J gene TRBJ2-3, with 8 nucleotides matching TRBD1. Germline V gene lookup returns CDR1 LNHNV and CDR2 YYDKDF (reference sequence). The CDR3 is 15 residues long. J gave up 3 bases and V 5 bases, and 7 bases lay outside the gene matches. This chain's CDR3 is CATSGGQGTTDTQYF. CDR3 sequence (DNA): TGTGCCACCAGCGGCGGACAGGGTACAACAGATACGCAGTATTTT. Full variable domain (remainder filled in from reference TRBV15 and TRBJ2-3): DAMVIQNPRYQVTQFGKPVTLSCSQTLNHNVMYWYQQKSSQAPKLLFHYYDKDFNNEADTPDNFQSRRPNTSFCFLDIRSPGLGDTAMYLCATSGGQGTTDTQYFGPGTRLTVL.

This rearrangement joins TRBV4-1 to TRBJ2-7, with D unclear. CDR1 and CDR2 from the germline V gene are MGHRA and YSYEKL. The CDR3 is 12 amino acids. The V gene lost 0 bases and the J gene lost 5 bases, with 5 bases spanning the gap. This chain's CDR3 is CASSQDFDEQYF. The DNA for the CDR3 is TGCGCCAGCAGCCAAGATTTCGACGAGCAGTACTTC.

This chain uses TRBV9 with TRBJ2-3; 8 bases map to TRBD2. Trimming removed 5 bases from V and 5 bases from J; junction bases left unmatched: 10. The germline V gene encodes CDR1 SGDLS and CDR2 YYNGEE. The CDR3 totals 15 residues. The CDR3 DNA follows: TGTGCCAGCAGTCAAACGGGACTAGGCGTAGATACGCAGTATTTT. Translation gives CASSQTGLGVDTQYF.

This clone has a single count. The chain combines TRBV6-5 with TRBJ1-5, with D maybe TRBD1 (5 bases). The CDR3 extends over 15 amino acids. The V end lost 2 bases, the J end lost 1 base, and 9 bases lay between the germline ends. The germline CDR1 and CDR2 sequences are MNHEY and SVGAGI. The CDR3: CASSYGGGSNQPQHF. The CDR3 nucleotides are TGTGCCAGCAGTTACGGGGGGGGAAGCAATCAGCCCCAGCATTTT.

The chain carries TRBV9 and TRBJ2-7; 9 nucleotides agree with TRBD1. V lost 0 bases and J lost 1; bases outside the gene matches: 2. Germline loops: CDR1 SGDLS, CDR2 YYNGEE. The CDR3 spans 15 residues. The CDR3 coding sequence is TGTGCCAGCAGCGTAGACGGGACAGGGTCCTACGAGCAGTACTTC. Its protein is CASSVDGTGSYEQYF. The full variable domain, its missing parts supplied by reference TRBV9 and TRBJ2-7, is DSGVTQTPKHLITATGQRVTLRCSPRSGDLSVYWYQQSLDQGLQFLIQYYNGEERAKGNILERFSAQQFPDLHSELNLSSLELGDSALYFCASSVDGTGSYEQYFGPGTRLTVT.

The chain combines TRBV18 with TRBJ2-7; 7 nucleotides match TRBD1. This CDR3 has 16 amino acids. V trimming: 0 bases; J trimming: 0 bases; junction bases outside the gene matches: 5. Germline V gene lookup returns CDR1 KGHSH and CDR2 LQKENI. CDR3: CASSPPERGPSYEQYF. Written as DNA, the CDR3 is TGTGCCAGCTCACCACCGGAAAGGGGGCCCTCCTACGAGCAGTACTTC.

The gene calls are TRBV4-1 and TRBJ1-4, with a weak D call TRBD1 (6 bases). Per the germline V gene, CDR1 is MGHRA and CDR2 is YSYEKL. Trimming cost V 5 bases and J 2 bases, with 15 bases left between them. The CDR3 is 16 residues long. The CDR3 nucleotides read TGCGCCAGCAGCTTATTGACAGGTGGGACTAATGAAAAACTGTTTTTT. Encoded protein: CASSLLTGGTNEKLFF.

V and J are TRBV19 and TRBJ1-1, with TRBD1 matching over 7 bases. Germline CDR1 and CDR2: LNHDA and SQIVND (reference sequence). The length of the CDR3 is 17 residues. J gave up 0 bases and V 3 bases, and 10 bases lay outside the gene matches. CDR3 nucleotides: TGTGCCAGTAGTATTTTGCCCCTGGGACAGATGAACACTGAAGCTTTCTTT. This sequence encodes CASSILPLGQMNTEAFF.